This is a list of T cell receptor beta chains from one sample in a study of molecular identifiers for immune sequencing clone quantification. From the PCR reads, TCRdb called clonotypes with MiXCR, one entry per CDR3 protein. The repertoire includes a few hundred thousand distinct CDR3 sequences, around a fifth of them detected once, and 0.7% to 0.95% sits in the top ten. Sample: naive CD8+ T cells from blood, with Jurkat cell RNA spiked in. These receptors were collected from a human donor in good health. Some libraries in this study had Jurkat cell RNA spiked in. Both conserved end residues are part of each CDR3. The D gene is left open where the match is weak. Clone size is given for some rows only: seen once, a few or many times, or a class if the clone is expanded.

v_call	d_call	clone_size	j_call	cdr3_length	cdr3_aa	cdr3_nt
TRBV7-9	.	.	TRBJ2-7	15	CASSAPGTEDYEQYF	TGTGCCAGCAGCGCACCCGGGACGGAGGATTACGAGCAGTACTTC
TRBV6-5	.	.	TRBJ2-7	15	CASSYPRAGTFEQYF	TGTGCCAGCAGTTACCCTAGGGCGGGTACCTTCGAGCAGTACTTC
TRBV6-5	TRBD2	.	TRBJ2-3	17	CASSYSASGYSTDTQYF	TGTGCCAGCAGTTACTCGGCTAGCGGATACAGCACAGATACGCAGTATTTT
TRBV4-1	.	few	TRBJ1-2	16	CASSQGTAGEGYGYTF	TGCGCCAGCAGCCAAGGAACCGCAGGGGAGGGCTATGGCTACACCTTC
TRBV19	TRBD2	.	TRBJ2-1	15	CASKLTGGAYNEQFF	TGTGCCAGTAAGCTAACGGGGGGGGCCTACAATGAGCAGTTCTTC
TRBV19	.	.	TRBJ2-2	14	CASTVAAGTGELFF	TGTGCCAGTACAGTGGCTGCGGGGACCGGGGAGCTGTTTTTT
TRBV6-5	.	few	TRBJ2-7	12	CASSYLLGEQYF	TGTGCCAGCAGTTACTTGCTAGGCGAGCAGTACTTC
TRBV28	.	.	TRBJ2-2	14	CASSYTPSTGELFF	TGTGCCAGCAGCTACACGCCCAGCACCGGGGAGCTGTTTTTT
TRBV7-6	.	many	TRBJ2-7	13	CASSLERLSEQYF	TGTGCCAGCAGCTTAGAGAGGTTGAGCGAGCAGTACTTC
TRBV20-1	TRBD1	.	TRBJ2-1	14	CSARALGQGNGQFF	TGCAGTGCTAGAGCGCTGGGACAGGGAAATGGGCAGTTCTTC
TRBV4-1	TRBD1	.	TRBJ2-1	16	CASSRTTGDLYNEQFF	TGCGCCAGCAGCCGCACGACAGGGGACCTCTACAATGAGCAGTTCTTC
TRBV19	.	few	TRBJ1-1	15	CASSIASRAPTEAFF	TGTGCCAGTAGTATAGCGTCGCGGGCACCCACTGAAGCTTTCTTT
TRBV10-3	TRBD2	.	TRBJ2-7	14	CAISEGLAGEEQYF	TGTGCCATCAGTGAGGGACTAGCGGGGGAGGAGCAGTACTTC
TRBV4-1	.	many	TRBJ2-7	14	CARGGTGDFYEQYF	TGCGCCAGGGGGGGGACAGGCGATTTTTACGAGCAGTACTTC
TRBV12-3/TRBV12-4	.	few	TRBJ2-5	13	CASSPLSGETQYF	TGTGCCAGCAGTCCCCTCTCTGGAGAGACCCAGTACTTC
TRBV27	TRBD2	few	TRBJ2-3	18	CASSSYNLAAGGRDTQYF	TGTGCCAGCAGTTCCTATAATTTAGCAGCGGGGGGACGAGATACGCAGTATTTT